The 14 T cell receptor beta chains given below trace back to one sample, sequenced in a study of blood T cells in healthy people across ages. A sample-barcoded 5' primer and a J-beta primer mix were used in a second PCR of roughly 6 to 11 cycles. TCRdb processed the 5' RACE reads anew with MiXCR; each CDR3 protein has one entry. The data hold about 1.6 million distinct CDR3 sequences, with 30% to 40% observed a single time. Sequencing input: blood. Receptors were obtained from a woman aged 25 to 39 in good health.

The CDR3: CATSRGAGRRQETQYF. The CDR3 bases are TGTGCCACCAGCAGAGGCGCGGGCAGGCGCCAAGAGACCCAGTACTTC. The V gene is TRBV15, the J gene TRBJ2-5, with D perhaps matching TRBD2 (5 bases). This CDR3 has 16 residues. Trimming took off 1 base at V and 1 base at J, with 13 bases between the two ends. Germline CDR1 LNHNV, CDR2 YYDKDF (reference sequence).

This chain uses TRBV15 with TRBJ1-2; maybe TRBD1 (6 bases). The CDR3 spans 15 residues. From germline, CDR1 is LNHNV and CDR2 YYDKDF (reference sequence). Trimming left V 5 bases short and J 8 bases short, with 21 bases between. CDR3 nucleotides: TGTGCCACCAGCCCATCGACAGGACAATATGGGGGCTACACCTTC. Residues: CATSPSTGQYGGYTF.

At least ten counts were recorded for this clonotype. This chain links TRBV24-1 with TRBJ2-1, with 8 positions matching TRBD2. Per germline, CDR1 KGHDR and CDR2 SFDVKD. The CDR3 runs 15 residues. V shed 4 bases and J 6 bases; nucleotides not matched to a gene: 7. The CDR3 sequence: CATSDPGGSGNEQFF. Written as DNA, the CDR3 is TGTGCCACCAGTGACCCGGGGGGGAGCGGCAATGAGCAGTTCTTC.

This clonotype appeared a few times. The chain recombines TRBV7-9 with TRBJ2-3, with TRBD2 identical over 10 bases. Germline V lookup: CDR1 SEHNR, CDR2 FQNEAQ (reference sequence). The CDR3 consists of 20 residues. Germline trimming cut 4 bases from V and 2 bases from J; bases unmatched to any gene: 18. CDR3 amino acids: CASSSPPPLAGDTYTDTQYF. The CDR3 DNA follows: TGTGCCAGCAGCTCCCCGCCCCCTCTAGCGGGGGACACTTACACAGATACGCAGTATTTT.

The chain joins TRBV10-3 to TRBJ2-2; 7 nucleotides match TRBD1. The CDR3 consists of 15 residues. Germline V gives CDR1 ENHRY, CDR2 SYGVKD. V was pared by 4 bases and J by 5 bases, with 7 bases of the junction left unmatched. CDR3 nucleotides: TGTGCCATCAGTGCTGGACAGGTCGGGACCGGGGAGCTGTTTTTT. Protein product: CAISAGQVGTGELFF.

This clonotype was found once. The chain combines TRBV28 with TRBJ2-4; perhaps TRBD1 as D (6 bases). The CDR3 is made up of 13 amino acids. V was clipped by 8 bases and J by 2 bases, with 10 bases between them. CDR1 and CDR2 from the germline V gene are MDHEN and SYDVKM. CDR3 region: CASQDRSKNIQYF. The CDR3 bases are TGTGCCAGCCAGGACAGATCCAAAAACATTCAGTACTTC.

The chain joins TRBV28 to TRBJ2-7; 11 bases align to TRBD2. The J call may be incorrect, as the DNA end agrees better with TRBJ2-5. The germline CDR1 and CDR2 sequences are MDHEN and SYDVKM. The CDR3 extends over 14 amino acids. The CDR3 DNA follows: TGTGCCAGCAGGTCGACTAGCGGGACCGAGACCCAGTACTTC. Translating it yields CASRSTSGTETQYF.

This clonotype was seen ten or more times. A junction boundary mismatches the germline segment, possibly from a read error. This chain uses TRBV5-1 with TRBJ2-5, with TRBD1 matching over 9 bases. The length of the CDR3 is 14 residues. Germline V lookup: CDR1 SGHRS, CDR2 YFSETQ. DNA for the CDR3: TGTGCCAGCAGCACCGGACAGGGGCAAGAGACCCAGTACTTC. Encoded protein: CASSTGQGQETQYF.

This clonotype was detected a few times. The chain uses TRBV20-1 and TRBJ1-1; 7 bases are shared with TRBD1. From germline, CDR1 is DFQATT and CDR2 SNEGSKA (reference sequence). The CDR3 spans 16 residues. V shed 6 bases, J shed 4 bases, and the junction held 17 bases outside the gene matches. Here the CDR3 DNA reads TGCAGTGCAGGGGGCTCAGGGTCCCCGAAGGGCACTGAAGCTTTCTTT. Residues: CSAGGSGSPKGTEAFF.

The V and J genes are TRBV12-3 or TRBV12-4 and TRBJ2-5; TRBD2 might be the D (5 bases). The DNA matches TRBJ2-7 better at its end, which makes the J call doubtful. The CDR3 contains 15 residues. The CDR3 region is CASSFASRNVYEQYF. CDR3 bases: TGTGCCAGCAGTTTCGCTAGCAGGAACGTCTACGAGCAGTACTTC.

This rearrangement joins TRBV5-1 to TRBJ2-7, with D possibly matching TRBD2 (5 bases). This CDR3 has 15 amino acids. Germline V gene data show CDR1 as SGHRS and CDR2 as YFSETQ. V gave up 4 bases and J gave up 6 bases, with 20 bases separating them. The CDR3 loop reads CASSPRTRGSGEQYF. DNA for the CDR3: TGCGCCAGCAGCCCAAGGACTCGCGGATCAGGCGAGCAGTACTTC.

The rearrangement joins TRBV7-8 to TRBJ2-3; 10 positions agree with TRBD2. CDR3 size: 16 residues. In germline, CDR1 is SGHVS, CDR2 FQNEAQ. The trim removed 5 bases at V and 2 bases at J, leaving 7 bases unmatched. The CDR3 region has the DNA TGTGCCAGCAGCACGAGGACTAGCGGACACACAGATACGCAGTATTTT. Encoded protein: CASSTRTSGHTDTQYF.

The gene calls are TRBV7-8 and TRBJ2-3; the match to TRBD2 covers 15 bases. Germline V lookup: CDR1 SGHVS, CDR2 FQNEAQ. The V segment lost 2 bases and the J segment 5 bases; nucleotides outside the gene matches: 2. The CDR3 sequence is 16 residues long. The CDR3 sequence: CASSLRTSGGGDTQYF. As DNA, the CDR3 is TGTGCCAGCAGCTTAAGGACTAGCGGGGGGGGAGATACGCAGTATTTT.

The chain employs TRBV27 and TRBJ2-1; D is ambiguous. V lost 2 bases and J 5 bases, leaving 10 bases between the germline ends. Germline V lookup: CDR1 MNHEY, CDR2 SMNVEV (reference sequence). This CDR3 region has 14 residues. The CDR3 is CASSLASSHNEQFF. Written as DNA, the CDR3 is TGTGCCAGCAGTTTAGCGAGTAGCCACAATGAGCAGTTCTTC.